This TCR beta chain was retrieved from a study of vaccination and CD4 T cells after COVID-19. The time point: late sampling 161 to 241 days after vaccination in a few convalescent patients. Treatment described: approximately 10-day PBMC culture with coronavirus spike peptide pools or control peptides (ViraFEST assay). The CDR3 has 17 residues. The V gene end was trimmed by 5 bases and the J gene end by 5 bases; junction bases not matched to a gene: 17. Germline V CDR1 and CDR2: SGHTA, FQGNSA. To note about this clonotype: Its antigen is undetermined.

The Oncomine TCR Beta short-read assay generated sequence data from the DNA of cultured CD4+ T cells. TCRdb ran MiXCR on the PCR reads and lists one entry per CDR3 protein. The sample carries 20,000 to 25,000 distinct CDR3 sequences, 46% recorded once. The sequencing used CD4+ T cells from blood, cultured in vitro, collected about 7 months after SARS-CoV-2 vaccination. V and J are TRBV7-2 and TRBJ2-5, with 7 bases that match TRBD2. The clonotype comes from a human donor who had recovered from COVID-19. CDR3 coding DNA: TGTGCCAGCAGCCCCCCCTCGGGGGGAGGCGTTCGGGAGACCCAGTACTTC. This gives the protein CASSPPSGGGVRETQYF.